This TCR beta chain was found in a study of regulatory T cells in long-lasting Graves disease. As concerns this clonotype: A clone one base away is much larger, so this may be a read error.

With iRepertoire HTBI primers and Arm-PCR of CDR3 regions, TCR beta libraries were built. TCRdb re-called the multiplex PCR reads through MiXCR, storing one row per CDR3 protein. The sample comprises roughly 500,000 distinct CDR3 sequences, about 13% of which are singletons, and 8% to 10% rests with the top ten. CDR1 is SEHNR, CDR2 FQNEAQ, per germline (reference sequence). This CDR3 is built from 17 residues. Trimming pared 5 bases from V and 2 bases from J, leaving 22 bases between. The time point here: newly diagnosed GD, antithyroid drugs for less than 3 months. PBMC RNA was the source of the TCR library. These data also formed part of another study, on T cells in Graves' hyperthyroidism and ophthalmopathy.

This sample comprised peripheral blood mononuclear cells (PBMCs), obtained at new diagnosis, from a patient treated with antithyroid drugs. This clonotype was sampled from a man aged 25-45 years with Graves disease. This chain links TRBV7-9 with TRBJ2-7; possibly TRBD1 or TRBD2 for D (5 bases each). The CDR3 region has the DNA TGTGCCAGCAGCACTGGACCGACGGGATTGGGGCCCTACGAGCAGTACTTC. It translates to CASSTGPTGLGPYEQYF.